This TCR beta chain was profiled in a study of CD8 T cells in ankylosing spondylitis. Study-wide points: The authors found the disease-linked clones to be CD8+ and relatively rare in peripheral blood. A TCR beta motif made of fewer than ten highly homologous variants seemed typical of ankylosing spondylitis blood. In synovial fluid and blood from reactive arthritis, some motif variants were previously reported. Disease-linked clones reportedly concentrated significantly in matched ankylosing spondylitis synovial fluid.

One entry per CDR3 protein, called by TCRdb with MiXCR from the 5' RACE reads. The data show fewer than 750,000 distinct CDR3 sequences, around a fifth seen once. A few counts support this clonotype. The antigen remains undetermined. This receptor was identified in a male donor with ankylosing spondylitis. Sequenced input: blood, either unsorted or a sorted T cell fraction (not recorded which).

CDR3 DNA: TGTGCCTGGAGCTACGACATCTCCTACGAGCAGTACTTC. Translated, it gives CAWSYDISYEQYF. The chain is built from TRBV30 and TRBJ2-7; D is unclear. CDR1 and CDR2 (germline): GTSNPN, SVGIG (reference sequence). V lost 3 bases, J lost 0 bases, and 9 bases lay in between. The CDR3 runs 13 residues.